A selection of T cell receptor beta chains follows, all from one sample in a study of early T cells in non-severe SARS-CoV-2 infection. TCRdb recomputed calls from the 5' RACE reads with MiXCR, one row per CDR3 protein. The data contain about 50,000 distinct CDR3 sequences, more than 9% of them singletons. The sequenced sample consisted of whole blood. These receptors originate from an adult who was a healthcare worker with PCR-confirmed SARS-CoV-2 infection or an uninfected control (not recorded which). CDR3s include the opening cysteine and the closing phenylalanine or tryptophan. The order of the fields is D gene, V gene, J gene, CDR3 protein. D genes are given only for firm matches.

d_call: .; v_call: TRBV4-1; j_call: TRBJ2-3; cdr3_aa: CASSQGARVSTDTQYF
d_call: TRBD1; v_call: TRBV4-2; j_call: TRBJ1-4; cdr3_aa: CASSQDPGQGNEKLFF
d_call: TRBD2; v_call: TRBV24-1; j_call: TRBJ2-2; cdr3_aa: CATSDPGLAGASTGELFF
d_call: .; v_call: TRBV5-1; j_call: TRBJ2-1; cdr3_aa: CASTERNEQFF
d_call: .; v_call: TRBV10-1; j_call: TRBJ2-5; cdr3_aa: CASSVGTPEGTQYF
d_call: TRBD1; v_call: TRBV18; j_call: TRBJ2-1; cdr3_aa: CASSPGQAYNDEQFF
d_call: .; v_call: TRBV29-1; j_call: TRBJ1-1; cdr3_aa: CSVGQNTEAFF
d_call: TRBD1; v_call: TRBV6-6; j_call: TRBJ1-5; cdr3_aa: CASSLQGGSNQPQHF
d_call: .; v_call: TRBV29-1; j_call: TRBJ1-5; cdr3_aa: CSVDQGNQPQHF
d_call: TRBD1; v_call: TRBV24-1; j_call: TRBJ2-3; cdr3_aa: CATSDPDRGRNNRGTDTQYF
d_call: TRBD2; v_call: TRBV7-9; j_call: TRBJ2-7; cdr3_aa: CASSSRLAGTYEQYF
d_call: .; v_call: TRBV5-1; j_call: TRBJ2-5; cdr3_aa: CASSLVLLAETQYF
d_call: .; v_call: TRBV5-1; j_call: TRBJ1-1; cdr3_aa: CASSLGTNLNTEAFF
d_call: .; v_call: TRBV2; j_call: TRBJ1-5; cdr3_aa: CASSSYLGRRGNQPQHF
d_call: TRBD1; v_call: TRBV20-1; j_call: TRBJ1-1; cdr3_aa: CSARGTGGTFF
d_call: .; v_call: TRBV6-2/TRBV6-3; j_call: TRBJ1-5; cdr3_aa: CASSYEGPNQPQHF
d_call: .; v_call: TRBV5-1; j_call: TRBJ1-1; cdr3_aa: CASSLWENTEAFF
d_call: .; v_call: TRBV5-4; j_call: TRBJ2-1; cdr3_aa: CASSLGLGANNEQFF
d_call: .; v_call: TRBV6-6; j_call: TRBJ2-1; cdr3_aa: CASRDRETGSEQFF
d_call: TRBD1; v_call: TRBV7-3; j_call: TRBJ2-5; cdr3_aa: CASSQTGGGETQYF
d_call: .; v_call: TRBV6-5; j_call: TRBJ2-5; cdr3_aa: CASSRTGQETQYF
d_call: TRBD2; v_call: TRBV10-2; j_call: TRBJ2-1; cdr3_aa: CASTGLAGPDNEQFF
d_call: TRBD1; v_call: TRBV2; j_call: TRBJ1-1; cdr3_aa: CASSERMRGQGDTEAFF
d_call: .; v_call: TRBV6-6; j_call: TRBJ2-2; cdr3_aa: CASSYSRAGELFF
d_call: .; v_call: TRBV5-1; j_call: TRBJ2-7; cdr3_aa: CASSLTPGYEQYF
d_call: TRBD2; v_call: TRBV20-1; j_call: TRBJ2-1; cdr3_aa: CSARLAGRNEQFF
d_call: .; v_call: TRBV10-3; j_call: TRBJ2-1; cdr3_aa: CAISAQGLSSYNEQFF
d_call: .; v_call: TRBV12-3/TRBV12-4; j_call: TRBJ1-1; cdr3_aa: CASSFKSQSEAFF
d_call: .; v_call: TRBV7-9; j_call: TRBJ2-2; cdr3_aa: CASSLTYEGTGELFF
d_call: .; v_call: TRBV6-2/TRBV6-3; j_call: TRBJ2-2; cdr3_aa: CASSDRNTGELFF
d_call: TRBD2; v_call: TRBV25-1; j_call: TRBJ2-3; cdr3_aa: CASSAYSSGKDTQYF
d_call: TRBD2; v_call: TRBV7-9; j_call: TRBJ2-3; cdr3_aa: CASSKTLAGTDTQYF
d_call: .; v_call: TRBV20-1; j_call: TRBJ2-3; cdr3_aa: CSASPPGLITDTQYF
d_call: .; v_call: TRBV3-1; j_call: TRBJ2-7; cdr3_aa: CASSQDWASAYEQYF
d_call: .; v_call: TRBV6-5; j_call: TRBJ1-5; cdr3_aa: CASSSLPTEPQHF
d_call: .; v_call: TRBV15; j_call: TRBJ1-2; cdr3_aa: CATSRDTNYGYTF
d_call: TRBD1; v_call: TRBV6-5; j_call: TRBJ1-1; cdr3_aa: CASSYKAGGSSGKAFF
d_call: TRBD2; v_call: TRBV3-1; j_call: TRBJ2-1; cdr3_aa: CASSQSSGRANEQFF
d_call: TRBD2; v_call: TRBV7-2; j_call: TRBJ2-1; cdr3_aa: CASSPKKTSGRVYIKDEQFF
d_call: .; v_call: TRBV18; j_call: TRBJ1-3; cdr3_aa: CASSPPSELGNTIYF
d_call: TRBD1; v_call: TRBV2; j_call: TRBJ2-1; cdr3_aa: CASSKGQLYNEQFF
d_call: TRBD2; v_call: TRBV3-1; j_call: TRBJ2-7; cdr3_aa: CASSPGTRANYEQYF
d_call: TRBD1; v_call: TRBV6-2/TRBV6-3; j_call: TRBJ1-5; cdr3_aa: CASAGTAWFGQPQHF
d_call: .; v_call: TRBV12-3/TRBV12-4; j_call: TRBJ2-5; cdr3_aa: CASSLAGLETQYF
d_call: .; v_call: TRBV6-5; j_call: TRBJ2-3; cdr3_aa: CASKKGGNTDTQYF
d_call: TRBD1; v_call: TRBV7-6; j_call: TRBJ1-3; cdr3_aa: CASSRDRGSTIYF
d_call: .; v_call: TRBV20-1; j_call: TRBJ2-1; cdr3_aa: CSAKPGPGKAQPFF
d_call: .; v_call: TRBV5-5; j_call: TRBJ2-7; cdr3_aa: CASRIGLAWEQYF
d_call: .; v_call: TRBV12-3/TRBV12-4; j_call: TRBJ2-7; cdr3_aa: CASSSPGSGAYYEQYF
d_call: TRBD1; v_call: TRBV20-1; j_call: TRBJ2-1; cdr3_aa: CSAWGQEPNEQFF
d_call: .; v_call: TRBV11-2; j_call: TRBJ2-1; cdr3_aa: CARPTGSSSYNEQFF
d_call: TRBD1; v_call: TRBV6-2/TRBV6-3; j_call: TRBJ2-4; cdr3_aa: CASSDRGFAKNIQYF
d_call: TRBD1; v_call: TRBV7-3; j_call: TRBJ2-3; cdr3_aa: CASSSPGQPTDTQYF
d_call: .; v_call: TRBV7-2; j_call: TRBJ1-1; cdr3_aa: CASSPTRGEAFF
d_call: .; v_call: TRBV4-2; j_call: TRBJ2-1; cdr3_aa: CASSQDRRREQFF
d_call: .; v_call: TRBV15; j_call: TRBJ1-1; cdr3_aa: CATSRPTKGTEAFF
d_call: TRBD2; v_call: TRBV7-2; j_call: TRBJ2-6; cdr3_aa: CASSLGLASSRSSGTNVLTF
d_call: .; v_call: TRBV30; j_call: TRBJ1-1; cdr3_aa: CAWRSTGLPNTEAFF
d_call: TRBD1; v_call: TRBV7-3; j_call: TRBJ2-5; cdr3_aa: CASSLSGRGIGQETQYF
d_call: TRBD1; v_call: TRBV7-2; j_call: TRBJ2-5; cdr3_aa: CASSFNRGLQETQYF